This TCR beta chain is drawn from a study of T cells after yellow fever vaccination. Study-wide background: Fractions of low cell number were prepared using SMART-Seq v4 Ultra Low Input.

CDR1 is LGHNA, CDR2 YSLEER, per germline. The CDR3 extends over 15 amino acids. V shed 4 bases, J shed 2 bases, and the junction held 4 bases outside the gene matches. This clonotype was seen many times. The antigen is unknown. Study-wide results and limits: Abundant contaminating clonotypes from the bulk population could appear in FACS-sorted repertoires.

TCRdb fed the 5' RACE reads into MiXCR, producing one record per CDR3 protein. The table shows about 170,000 distinct CDR3 sequences, with more than 9.5% occurring only once. The TCR was taken from a man younger than 30 who received the YFV17D yellow fever vaccine. The specimen was CD8+ T cells sorted from PBMCs, collected 15 days after the yellow fever booster vaccination. V and J are TRBV4-3 and TRBJ2-2; 7 bases are a match to TRBD1. CDR3 in DNA: TGCGCCAGCAGCCCAGGGACAGTTAACACCGGGGAGCTGTTTTTT. It is translated as CASSPGTVNTGELFF.